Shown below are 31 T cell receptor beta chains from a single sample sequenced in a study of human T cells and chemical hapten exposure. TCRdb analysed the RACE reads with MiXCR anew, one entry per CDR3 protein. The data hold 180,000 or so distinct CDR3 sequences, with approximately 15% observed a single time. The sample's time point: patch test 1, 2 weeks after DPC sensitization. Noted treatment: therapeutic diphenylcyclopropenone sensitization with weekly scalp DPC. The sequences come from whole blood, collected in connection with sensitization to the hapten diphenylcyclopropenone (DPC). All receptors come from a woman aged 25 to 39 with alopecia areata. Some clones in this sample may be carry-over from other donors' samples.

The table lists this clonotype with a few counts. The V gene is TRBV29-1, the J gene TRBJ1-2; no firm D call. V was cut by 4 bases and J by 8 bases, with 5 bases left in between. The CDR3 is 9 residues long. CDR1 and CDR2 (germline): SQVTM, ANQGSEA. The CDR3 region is CSVVAGYTF. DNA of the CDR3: TGCAGCGTTGTGGCGGGCTACACCTTC.

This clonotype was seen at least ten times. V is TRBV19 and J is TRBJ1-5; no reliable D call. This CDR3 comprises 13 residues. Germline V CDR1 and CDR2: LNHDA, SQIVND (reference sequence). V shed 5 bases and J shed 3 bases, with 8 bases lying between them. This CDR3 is CASSEGVNQPQHF. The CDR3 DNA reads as TGTGCCAGTAGTGAGGGCGTCAATCAGCCCCAGCATTTT.

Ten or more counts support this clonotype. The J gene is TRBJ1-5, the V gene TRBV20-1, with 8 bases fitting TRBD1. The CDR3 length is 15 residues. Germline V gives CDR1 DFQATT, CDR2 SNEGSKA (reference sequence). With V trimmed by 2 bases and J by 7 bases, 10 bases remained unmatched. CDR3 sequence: CSARPPGGAWQPQHF. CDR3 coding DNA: TGCAGTGCTAGACCCCCAGGGGGCGCGTGGCAGCCCCAGCATTTT.

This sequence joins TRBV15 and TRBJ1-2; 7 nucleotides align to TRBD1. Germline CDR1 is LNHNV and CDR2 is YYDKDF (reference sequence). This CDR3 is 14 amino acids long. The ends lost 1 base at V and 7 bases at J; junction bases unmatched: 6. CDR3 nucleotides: TGTGCCACCAGCAGAGCAGCAGGGGGAGCTGGCTACACCTTC. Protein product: CATSRAAGGAGYTF.

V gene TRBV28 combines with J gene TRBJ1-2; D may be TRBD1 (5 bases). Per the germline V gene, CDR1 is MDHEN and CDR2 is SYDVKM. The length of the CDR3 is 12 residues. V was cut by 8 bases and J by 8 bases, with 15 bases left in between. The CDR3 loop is CASGQGVHGYTF. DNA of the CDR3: TGTGCCAGCGGACAAGGGGTTCACGGCTACACCTTC.

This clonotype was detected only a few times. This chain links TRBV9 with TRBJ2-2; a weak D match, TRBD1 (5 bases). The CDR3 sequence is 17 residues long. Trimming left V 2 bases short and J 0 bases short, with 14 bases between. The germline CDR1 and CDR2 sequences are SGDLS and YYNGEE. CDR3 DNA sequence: TGTGCCAGCAGCGTTGACAGCGCGATCCCGAACACCGGGGAGCTGTTTTTT. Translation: CASSVDSAIPNTGELFF.

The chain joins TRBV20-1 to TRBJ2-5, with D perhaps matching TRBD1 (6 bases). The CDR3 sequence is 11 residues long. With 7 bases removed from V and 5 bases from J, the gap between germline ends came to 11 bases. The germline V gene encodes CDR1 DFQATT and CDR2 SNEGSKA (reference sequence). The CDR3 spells CSVNREETQYF. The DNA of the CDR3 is TGCAGTGTTAACAGGGAGGAGACCCAGTACTTC.

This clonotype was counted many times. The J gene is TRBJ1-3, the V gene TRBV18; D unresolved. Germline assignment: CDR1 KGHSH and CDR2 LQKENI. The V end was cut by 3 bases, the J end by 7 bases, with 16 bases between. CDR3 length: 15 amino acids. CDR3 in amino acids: CASSPSISGGNTIYF. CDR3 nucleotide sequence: TGTGCCAGCTCACCTTCGATCAGCGGCGGGAACACCATATATTTT.

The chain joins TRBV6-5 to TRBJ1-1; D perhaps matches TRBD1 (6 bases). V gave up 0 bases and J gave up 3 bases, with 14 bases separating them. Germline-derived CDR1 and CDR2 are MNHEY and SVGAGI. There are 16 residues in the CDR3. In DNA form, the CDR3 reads TGTGCCAGCAGTTACTCGGGACACCCTAGGGACACTGAAGCTTTCTTT. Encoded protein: CASSYSGHPRDTEAFF.

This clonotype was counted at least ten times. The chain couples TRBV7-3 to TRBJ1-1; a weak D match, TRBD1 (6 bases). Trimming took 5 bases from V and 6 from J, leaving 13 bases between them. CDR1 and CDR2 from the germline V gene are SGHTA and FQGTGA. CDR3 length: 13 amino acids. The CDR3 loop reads CASSVDRYAEAFF. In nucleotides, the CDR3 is TGTGCCAGCAGCGTAGACAGGTACGCTGAAGCTTTCTTT.

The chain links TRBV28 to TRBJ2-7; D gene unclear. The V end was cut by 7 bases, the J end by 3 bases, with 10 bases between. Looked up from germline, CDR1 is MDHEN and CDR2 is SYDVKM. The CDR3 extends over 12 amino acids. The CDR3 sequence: CASTSPRYEQYF. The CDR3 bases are TGTGCCAGCACCTCACCACGCTACGAGCAGTACTTC.

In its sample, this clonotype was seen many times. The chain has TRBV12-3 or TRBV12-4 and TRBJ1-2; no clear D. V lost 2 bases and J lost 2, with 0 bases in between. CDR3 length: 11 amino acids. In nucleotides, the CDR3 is TGTGCCAGCAGTTTAAACTATGGCTACACCTTC. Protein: CASSLNYGYTF.

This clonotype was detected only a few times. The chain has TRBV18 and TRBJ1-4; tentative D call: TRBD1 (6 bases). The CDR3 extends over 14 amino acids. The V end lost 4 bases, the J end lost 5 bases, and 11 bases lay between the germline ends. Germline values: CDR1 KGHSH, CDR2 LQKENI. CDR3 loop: CASSHGTRNEKLFF. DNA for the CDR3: TGTGCCAGCTCACACGGGACAAGGAATGAAAAACTGTTTTTT.

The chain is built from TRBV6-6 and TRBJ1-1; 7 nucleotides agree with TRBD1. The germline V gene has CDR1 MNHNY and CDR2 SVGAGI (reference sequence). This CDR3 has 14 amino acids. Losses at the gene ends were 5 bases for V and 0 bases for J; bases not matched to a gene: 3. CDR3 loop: CASSRQGLNTEAFF. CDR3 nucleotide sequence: TGTGCCAGCAGTCGACAGGGCTTGAACACTGAAGCTTTCTTT.

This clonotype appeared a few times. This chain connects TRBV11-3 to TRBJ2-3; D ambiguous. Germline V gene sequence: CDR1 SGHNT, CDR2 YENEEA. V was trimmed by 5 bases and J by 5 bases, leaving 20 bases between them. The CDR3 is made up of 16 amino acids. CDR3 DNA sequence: TGTGCCAGCAGCGACGCTGGATCTTCCACCCTAGATACGCAGTATTTT. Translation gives CASSDAGSSTLDTQYF.

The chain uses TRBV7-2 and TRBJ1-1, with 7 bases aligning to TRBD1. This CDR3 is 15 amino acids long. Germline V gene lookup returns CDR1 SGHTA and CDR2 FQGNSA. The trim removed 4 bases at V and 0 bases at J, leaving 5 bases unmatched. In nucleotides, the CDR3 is TGTGCCAGCAGCTCCGGGACAGACATGAACACTGAAGCTTTCTTT. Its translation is CASSSGTDMNTEAFF.

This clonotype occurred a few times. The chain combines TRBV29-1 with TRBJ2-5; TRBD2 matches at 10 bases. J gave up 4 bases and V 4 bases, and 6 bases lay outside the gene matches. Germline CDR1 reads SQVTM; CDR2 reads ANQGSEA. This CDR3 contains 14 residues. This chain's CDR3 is CSVGELAGRETQYF. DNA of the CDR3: TGCAGCGTTGGTGAACTAGCGGGGAGAGAGACCCAGTACTTC.

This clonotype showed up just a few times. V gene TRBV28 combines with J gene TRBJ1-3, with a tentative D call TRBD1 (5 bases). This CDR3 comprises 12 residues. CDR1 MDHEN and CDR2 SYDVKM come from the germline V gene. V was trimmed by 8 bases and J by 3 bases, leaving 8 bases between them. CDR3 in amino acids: CASGQGGNTIYF. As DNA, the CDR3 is TGTGCCAGCGGGCAGGGTGGAAACACCATATATTTT.

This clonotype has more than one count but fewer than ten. CDR3 sequence reads: CASSLKRRQGSYGYTF. CDR3 sequence (DNA): TGTGCCAGCAGCTTAAAACGCCGACAGGGGAGCTATGGCTACACCTTC. V gene TRBV7-2 combines with J gene TRBJ1-2; TRBD1 matches at 8 bases. Per the germline V gene, CDR1 is SGHTA and CDR2 is FQGNSA. The CDR3 is 16 residues long. V trimming: 2 bases; J trimming: 4 bases; junction bases outside the gene matches: 9.

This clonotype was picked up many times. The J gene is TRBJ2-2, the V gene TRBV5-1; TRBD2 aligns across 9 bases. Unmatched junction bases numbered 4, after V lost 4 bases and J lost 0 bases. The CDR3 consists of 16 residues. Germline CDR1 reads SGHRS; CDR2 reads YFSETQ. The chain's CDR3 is CASSSGLAPNTGELFF. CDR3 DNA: TGCGCCAGCAGCAGCGGACTAGCGCCGAACACCGGGGAGCTGTTTTTT.

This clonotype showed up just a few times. The CDR3 region has the DNA TGCGCCAGCAGCGCAGGAAGGACAGGTCAAGAGACCCAGTACTTC. Translation gives CASSAGRTGQETQYF. The rearrangement uses TRBV5-1 and TRBJ2-5, with 7 bases that match TRBD1. From germline, CDR1 is SGHRS and CDR2 YFSETQ. J was trimmed by 2 bases and V by 4 bases; bases with no gene match: 8. This CDR3 region has 15 residues.

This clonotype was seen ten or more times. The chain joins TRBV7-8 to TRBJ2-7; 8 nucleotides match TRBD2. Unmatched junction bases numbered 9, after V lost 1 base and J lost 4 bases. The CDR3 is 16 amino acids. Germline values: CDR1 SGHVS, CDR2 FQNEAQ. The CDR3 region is CASSLVVGGASYEQYF. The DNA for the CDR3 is TGTGCCAGCAGCTTAGTGGTCGGGGGGGCATCTTACGAGCAGTACTTC.

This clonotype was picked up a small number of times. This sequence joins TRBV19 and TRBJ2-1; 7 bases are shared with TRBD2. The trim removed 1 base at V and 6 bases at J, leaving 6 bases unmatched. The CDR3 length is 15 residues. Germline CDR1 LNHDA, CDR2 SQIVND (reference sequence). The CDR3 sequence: CASSIGGSVPNEQFF. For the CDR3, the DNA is TGTGCCAGTAGTATAGGCGGGAGCGTTCCCAATGAGCAGTTCTTC.

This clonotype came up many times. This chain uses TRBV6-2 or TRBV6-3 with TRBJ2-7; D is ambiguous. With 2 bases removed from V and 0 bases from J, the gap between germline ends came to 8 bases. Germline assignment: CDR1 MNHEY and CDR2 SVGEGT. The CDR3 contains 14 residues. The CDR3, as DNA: TGTGCCAGCAGTTACCCGACACCCTCCTACGAGCAGTACTTC. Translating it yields CASSYPTPSYEQYF.

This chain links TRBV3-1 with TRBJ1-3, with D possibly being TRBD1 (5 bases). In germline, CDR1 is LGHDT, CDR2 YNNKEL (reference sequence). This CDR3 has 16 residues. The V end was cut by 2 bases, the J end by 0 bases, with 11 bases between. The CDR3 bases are TGTGCCAGCAGCCAAACGAGCGGGGGCTCTGGAAACACCATATATTTT. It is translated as CASSQTSGGSGNTIYF.

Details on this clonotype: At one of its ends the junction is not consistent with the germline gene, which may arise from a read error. In DNA, the CDR3 is TGTGCCAGCAGTTTAGGGGAATACAATGAGCAGTTCTTC. This sequence encodes CASSLGEYNEQFF. The V and J genes are TRBV7-9 and TRBJ2-1; perhaps TRBD1 as D (5 bases). The CDR3 has 13 residues. Germline CDR1 SEHNR, CDR2 FQNEAQ (reference sequence).

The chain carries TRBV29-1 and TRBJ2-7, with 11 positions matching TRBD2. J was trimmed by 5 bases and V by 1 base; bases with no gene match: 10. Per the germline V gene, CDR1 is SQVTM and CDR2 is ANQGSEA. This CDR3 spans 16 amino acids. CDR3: CSVEVYGLAGGHEQYF. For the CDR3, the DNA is TGCAGCGTTGAAGTCTATGGGCTAGCGGGAGGTCACGAGCAGTACTTC.

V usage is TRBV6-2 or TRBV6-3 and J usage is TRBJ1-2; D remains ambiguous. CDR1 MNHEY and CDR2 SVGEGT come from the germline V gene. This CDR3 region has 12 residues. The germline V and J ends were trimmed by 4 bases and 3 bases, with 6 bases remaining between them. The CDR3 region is CASSSAYYGYTF. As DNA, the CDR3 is TGTGCCAGCAGTTCGGCCTACTATGGCTACACCTTC.

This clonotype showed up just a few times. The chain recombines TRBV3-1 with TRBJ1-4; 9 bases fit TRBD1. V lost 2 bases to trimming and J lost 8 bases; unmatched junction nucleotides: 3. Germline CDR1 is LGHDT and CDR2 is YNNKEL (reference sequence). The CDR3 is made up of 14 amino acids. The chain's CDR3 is CASSQRTGDEKLFF. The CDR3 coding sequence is TGTGCCAGCAGCCAACGGACAGGGGACGAAAAACTGTTTTTT.

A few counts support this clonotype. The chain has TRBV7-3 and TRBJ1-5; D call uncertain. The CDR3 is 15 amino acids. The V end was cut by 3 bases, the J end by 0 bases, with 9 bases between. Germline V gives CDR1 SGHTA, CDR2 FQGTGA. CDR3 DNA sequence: TGTGCCAGCAGCTTGGGTGATTATAGCAATCAGCCCCAGCATTTT. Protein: CASSLGDYSNQPQHF.

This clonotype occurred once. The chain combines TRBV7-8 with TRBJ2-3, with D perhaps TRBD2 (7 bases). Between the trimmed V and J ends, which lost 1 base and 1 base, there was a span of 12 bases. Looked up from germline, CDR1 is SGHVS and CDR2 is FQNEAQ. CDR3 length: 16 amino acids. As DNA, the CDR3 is TGTGCCAGCAGCTTAGTCACCGGGGGGCGCACAGATACGCAGTATTTT. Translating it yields CASSLVTGGRTDTQYF. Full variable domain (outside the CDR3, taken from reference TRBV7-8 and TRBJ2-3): GAGVSQSPRYKVAKRGQDVALRCDPISGHVSLFWYQQALGQGPEFLTYFQNEAQLDKSGLPSDRFFAERPEGSVSTLKIQRTQQEDSAVYLCASSLVTGGRTDTQYFGPGTRLTVL.